The 25 T cell receptor beta chains given below trace back to one sample, sequenced in a study of blood T cell repertoires in COVID-19. Measured with immunoSEQ multiplex PCR; TCRdb has only the in-frame clones, and not every one. The top ten clones hold roughly 5% of a sample with about 190,000 clones, 82% of them seen once. Sequenced material: PBMCs or T cells enriched from blood (not recorded which). The receptors were gathered from a woman aged 60-70 years with acute COVID-19.

This rearrangement joins TRBV6-5 to TRBJ2-1; weak D call: TRBD2 (6 bases). Trimming cost V 11 bases and J 9 bases, with 23 bases left between them. Germline CDR1 reads MNHEY; CDR2 reads SVGAGI. The CDR3 has 14 residues. Here the CDR3 reads CASRREGPRGEQFF. The CDR3 nucleotides read TGTGCCTCTCGGCGGGAAGGGCCAAGGGGTGAGCAGTTCTTC.

The V gene is TRBV5-4, the J gene TRBJ2-3; 13 nucleotides agree with TRBD2. This CDR3 region has 16 residues. CDR1 and CDR2 (germline): SGHNT, YYREEE (reference sequence). Trimming at V came to 2 bases and at J to 4 bases, leaving 4 bases not matched to a gene. DNA for the CDR3: TGTGCCAGCAGCTTATGGACTAGCGGGGGTGCAGATACGCAGTATTTT. The encoded protein is CASSLWTSGGADTQYF.

The genes are TRBV3-1 (or the pseudogene TRBV3-2) and TRBJ1-3, with D possibly being TRBD1 (5 bases). There are 17 residues in the CDR3. V gave up 0 bases and J gave up 7 bases, with 19 bases separating them. Germline lookup yields CDR1 LGHDT and CDR2 YNNKEL (reference sequence). The CDR3 sequence is CASSQDSTAGIRNTIYF. The CDR3 DNA is TGTGCCAGCAGCCAAGATAGTACGGCAGGGATCCGGAACACCATATATTTT.

DNA for the CDR3: TGTGCCAGCAGTTTCCGGGTGGGTCAGGGCACCATATATTTT. Its translation is CASSFRVGQGTIYF. The V gene is TRBV6-5, the J gene TRBJ1-3, with a weak D call TRBD1 (5 bases). CDR3 size: 14 residues. Germline V gene sequence: CDR1 MNHEY, CDR2 SVGAGI. V dropped 4 bases and J dropped 9 bases, with 16 bases sitting between them.

The genes are TRBV6-4 and TRBJ1-6, with TRBD1 matching over 7 bases. Germline V lookup: CDR1 MRHNA, CDR2 SNTAGT. This CDR3 spans 14 amino acids. Trimming took 3 bases from V and 7 from J; bases not matched to a gene: 3. The CDR3 DNA reads as TGTGCCAGCAGTGAGGGGACAGCGAATTCACCCCTCCACTTT. Residues: CASSEGTANSPLHF.

The V and J genes are TRBV28 and TRBJ1-5; 8 bases are shared with TRBD1. V shed 5 bases, J shed 7 bases, and the junction held 7 bases outside the gene matches. This CDR3 is built from 14 residues. From germline, CDR1 is MDHEN and CDR2 SYDVKM. DNA of the CDR3: TGTGCCAGCAGTCCCAGCAGGGGGCGACAGCCCCAGCATTTT. As protein: CASSPSRGRQPQHF.

This clone turned up a few times. V is TRBV28 and J is TRBJ2-1; TRBD2 aligns across 11 bases. The CDR3 totals 13 residues. The junction had 0 bases not matched to a gene; V was cut back by 6 bases and J by 5 bases. The germline CDR1 and CDR2 sequences are MDHEN and SYDVKM. CDR3 region: CASRTSGNNEQFF. The CDR3 DNA sequence: TGTGCCAGCAGGACTAGCGGGAACAATGAGCAGTTCTTC.

The chain recombines TRBV5-4 with TRBJ2-2, with 12 bases identical to TRBD2. V lost 3 bases and J lost 4; bases outside the gene matches: 1. From germline, CDR1 is SGHNT and CDR2 YYREEE (reference sequence). The CDR3 is made up of 15 amino acids. As DNA, the CDR3 is TGTGCCAGCAGCTGGGGACTAGCGGGCACCGGGGAGCTGTTTTTT. Its protein product is CASSWGLAGTGELFF.

This chain links TRBV4-1 with TRBJ2-1; 9 bases agree with TRBD1. CDR1 is MGHRA, CDR2 YSYEKL, per germline. CDR3 size: 11 residues. V was clipped by 2 bases and J by 15 bases; unmatched bases: 2. This CDR3 is CASSQWDRVFF. Here the CDR3 DNA reads TGCGCCAGCAGCCAATGGGACAGGGTGTTCTTC.

The genes are TRBV24-1 and TRBJ1-5, with D perhaps TRBD1 (5 bases). The CDR3 totals 16 residues. Per the germline V gene, CDR1 is KGHDR and CDR2 is SFDVKD. The V end was cut by 4 bases, the J end by 0 bases, with 12 bases between. CDR3 in amino acids: CATSESGTYSNQPQHF. For the CDR3, the DNA is TGTGCCACCAGTGAGTCTGGGACTTATAGCAATCAGCCCCAGCATTTT.

The chain is built from TRBV6-2 or TRBV6-3 and TRBJ1-1, with D perhaps TRBD1 (6 bases). CDR1 MNHEY and CDR2 SVGEGT come from the germline V gene. V lost 4 bases and J 4 bases, leaving 19 bases between the germline ends. The CDR3 spans 16 residues. CDR3 region: CASSSALTGLFTEAFF. In DNA form, the CDR3 reads TGTGCCAGCAGTTCGGCATTAACAGGGTTGTTCACTGAAGCTTTCTTT.

The DNA for the CDR3 is TGTGCCAGCAGCCAAGATCCGAGACAGCCAGGAAACACCATATATTTT. The encoded protein is CASSQDPRQPGNTIYF. This chain uses TRBV14 with TRBJ1-3; tentative D call: TRBD1 (5 bases). The CDR3 consists of 16 residues. V was cut by 0 bases and J by 4 bases, with 13 bases left in between. The germline gives CDR1 SGHDN, CDR2 FVKESK.

This clone was observed a few times. The V and J genes are TRBV19 and TRBJ1-5; TRBD1 might be the D (5 bases). Trimming took off 2 bases at V and 0 bases at J, with 11 bases between the two ends. There are 16 residues in the CDR3. Germline values: CDR1 LNHDA, CDR2 SQIVND (reference sequence). The CDR3 region has the DNA TGTGCCAGTAGTATAAATGCAGGGAATAGCAATCAGCCCCAGCATTTT. This gives the protein CASSINAGNSNQPQHF.

The rearrangement links TRBV6-5 to TRBJ2-1; 8 nucleotides line up with TRBD2. The CDR3 has 14 residues. Unmatched junction bases numbered 9, after V lost 6 bases and J lost 8 bases. Germline assignment: CDR1 MNHEY and CDR2 SVGAGI. This CDR3 is CASRISGRNDEQFF. For the CDR3, the DNA is TGTGCCAGCAGAATCAGCGGGAGAAACGATGAGCAGTTCTTC.

The rearrangement joins TRBV7-8 to TRBJ1-5, with D tentatively TRBD1 (6 bases). V lost 5 bases and J 3 bases, leaving 20 bases between the germline ends. The CDR3 length is 17 residues. CDR1 and CDR2 from the germline V gene are SGHVS and FQNEAQ. The CDR3 loop is CASSRKRRQVINQPQHF. The CDR3 bases are TGTGCCAGCAGCCGAAAAAGAAGACAGGTAATCAATCAGCCCCAGCATTTT.

This clone was seen a single time. The rearrangement links TRBV9 to TRBJ2-3; 8 bases fit TRBD2. The trim removed 4 bases at V and 0 bases at J, leaving 7 bases unmatched. This CDR3 has 16 amino acids. CDR1 and CDR2 (germline): SGDLS, YYNGEE. DNA of the CDR3: TGTGCCAGCAGCTACATAGCGGGGAGTAGCACAGATACGCAGTATTTT. It specifies CASSYIAGSSTDTQYF.

The chain carries TRBV18 and TRBJ2-6; tentatively, D is TRBD1 (5 bases). V was cut by 3 bases and J by 0 bases, with 18 bases left in between. This CDR3 has 19 amino acids. Germline-derived CDR1 and CDR2 are KGHSH and LQKENI. Written as DNA, the CDR3 is TGTGCCAGCTCACCGTATGACAGTTCCCCCCCCTCTGGGGCCAACGTCCTGACTTTC. Translated, it gives CASSPYDSSPPSGANVLTF.

The V call is TRBV21-1, the J call TRBJ2-1; the table's D call, TRBD2, was not checked against the DNA. TRBV21-1 is a pseudogene locus. This CDR3 region has 16 residues. CDR3 loop: CASSKRTSGGDNEQFF. In DNA form, the CDR3 reads TGTGCCAGCAGCAAAAGGACTAGCGGGGGGGACAATGAGCAGTTCTTC.

The V gene is TRBV4-1, the J gene TRBJ2-1; 9 positions match TRBD1. V dropped 4 bases and J dropped 7; count of bases not matched to a gene: 14. CDR3 length: 17 residues. CDR1 is MGHRA and CDR2 is YSYEKL in the germline V gene. The chain's CDR3 is CASSPGGQGRAGNEQFF. The CDR3 coding sequence is TGCGCCAGCAGCCCCGGGGGACAGGGACGAGCTGGGAATGAGCAGTTCTTC.

This rearrangement joins TRBV2 to TRBJ2-2; 10 nucleotides align to TRBD2. Looked up from germline, CDR1 is SNHLY and CDR2 is FYNNEI. Germline trimming cut 2 bases from V and 4 bases from J; bases unmatched to any gene: 1. The CDR3 has 15 residues. CDR3 sequence reads: CASSESGRATGELFF. The CDR3 bases are TGTGCCAGCAGTGAAAGCGGGAGGGCCACCGGGGAGCTGTTTTTT.

The rearrangement joins TRBV29-1 to TRBJ1-2; D might be TRBD1 (6 bases). This CDR3 region has 12 residues. Germline values: CDR1 SQVTM, CDR2 ANQGSEA. The ends were cut back, 6 bases at V and 2 bases at J, with 10 bases in the middle. The CDR3 is CSVDTGNYGYTF. CDR3 nucleotides: TGCAGCGTCGATACAGGGAACTATGGCTACACCTTC.

The J gene is TRBJ1-5, the V gene TRBV7-2; 11 nucleotides line up with TRBD1. V shed 5 bases, J shed 2 bases, and the junction held 11 bases outside the gene matches. Germline loops: CDR1 SGHTA, CDR2 FQGNSA. The CDR3 consists of 18 residues. CDR3 DNA sequence: TGTGCCAGCAGCCCAAGGACAGGGGGCGATTTGGGCAATCAGCCCCAGCATTTT. Protein sequence: CASSPRTGGDLGNQPQHF.

The chain employs TRBV27 and TRBJ1-1; D may be TRBD1 (6 bases). The germline CDR1 and CDR2 sequences are MNHEY and SMNVEV (reference sequence). The CDR3 is 14 amino acids. V shed 7 bases and J shed 0 bases, with 12 bases lying between them. CDR3 residues: CASTRTALNTEAFF. CDR3 in DNA: TGTGCCAGCACCCGGACAGCCCTGAACACTGAAGCTTTCTTT.

V usage is TRBV4-1 and J usage is TRBJ1-2; TRBD1 aligns across 10 bases. CDR1 and CDR2 (germline): MGHRA, YSYEKL. Trimming at V came to 3 bases and at J to 8 bases, leaving 15 bases not matched to a gene. CDR3 size: 17 residues. The CDR3 loop is CASSHILTGTGVGGYTF. CDR3 in DNA: TGCGCCAGCAGCCACATACTCACCGGGACAGGGGTTGGCGGCTACACCTTC.

This clone occurred once. The gene calls are TRBV9 and TRBJ2-4; maybe TRBD1 (5 bases). The germline CDR1 and CDR2 sequences are SGDLS and YYNGEE. The V end lost 3 bases, the J end lost 6 bases, and 10 bases lay between the germline ends. The CDR3 totals 13 residues. The CDR3 region is CASSATTVNIQYF. CDR3 sequence (DNA): TGTGCCAGCAGCGCCACGACAGTAAACATTCAGTACTTC. The complete variable domain, with remaining parts taken from reference TRBV9 and TRBJ2-4, reads DSGVTQTPKHLITATGQRVTLRCSPRSGDLSVYWYQQSLDQGLQFLIQYYNGEERAKGNILERFSAQQFPDLHSELNLSSLELGDSALYFCASSATTVNIQYFGAGTRLSVL.